These T cell receptor beta chains were read from a single sample in a study of blood T cell repertoires in COVID-19. Measured with immunoSEQ multiplex PCR; TCRdb has only the in-frame clones, and not every one. The profile shows tens of thousands of clones, over 80% of them singletons. The source material was peripheral blood. The receptors here all came from an elderly man with active or convalescent COVID-19. CDR3s include the opening cysteine and the closing phenylalanine or tryptophan. The D gene is left open where the match is weak. The size field is filled for only some rows; it gives once, few, many or a size class.

once	TRBV6-1	TRBD1	TRBJ2-6	TGTGCCAGTATACGGGACAGGGCTGGGGCCAACGTCCTGACTTTC	CASIRDRAGANVLTF
NA	TRBV2	NA	TRBJ1-2	TGTGCCAGCAGTGAACAGTTGAGCTACACCTTC	CASSEQLSYTF
NA	TRBV11-2	TRBD2	TRBJ2-1	TGTGCCAGCATAAGACTAGCGGGATCTAATGAGCAGTTCTTC	CASIRLAGSNEQFF
NA	TRBV10-3	TRBD2	TRBJ2-1	TGTGCCATCAGTGATTTAGCGGGACCACCTCGGGGGAATGAGCAGTTCTTC	CAISDLAGPPRGNEQFF
NA	TRBV6-1	TRBD1	TRBJ2-7	TGTGCCAGCAGTGAACCCCTCAGGGGGCTTTCCGAGCAGTACTTC	CASSEPLRGLSEQYF
NA	TRBV30	NA	TRBJ2-7	TGTGCCTGGAGTGTAAGGGGCCTCAACTACGAGCAGTACTTC	CAWSVRGLNYEQYF
NA	TRBV9	TRBD2	TRBJ2-2	TGTGCCAGCAGCGTAGTAGGGACTAGCGGCCGACGGACCGGGGAGCTGTTTTTT	CASSVVGTSGRRTGELFF
few	TRBV30	TRBD2	TRBJ2-5	TGTGCCTGGAGTGGAAGCCCAGCGGGGGGGTCCCAAGAGACCCAGTACTTC	CAWSGSPAGGSQETQYF
NA	TRBV10-1	TRBD1	TRBJ1-1	TGCGCCAGCAGTTCTGGACAGGTGGTGACTGAAGCTTTCTTT	CASSSGQVVTEAFF
NA	TRBV6-6	NA	TRBJ2-5	TGTGCCAGCAGGCGGGACAGTCAAGAGACCCAGTACTTC	CASRRDSQETQYF
NA	TRBV5-1	NA	TRBJ1-5	TGCGCCAGCAGCCGAGGGGGTAGCAATCAGCCCCAGCATTTT	CASSRGGSNQPQHF
NA	TRBV27	NA	TRBJ1-1	TGTGCCAGCAGTGCCTACAGGGCTATGAACACTGAAGCTTTCTTT	CASSAYRAMNTEAFF
NA	TRBV11-2	NA	TRBJ1-1	TGTGCCAGCAGCTTACAAGCCTCCACTGAAGCTTTCTTT	CASSLQASTEAFF
NA	TRBV7-9	TRBD1	TRBJ1-1	TGTGCCAGCAGCAGGGACAGGGCCGGGAACACTGAAGCTTTCTTT	CASSRDRAGNTEAFF
NA	TRBV3-1/TRBV3-2	NA	TRBJ1-3	TGTGCCAGCAGCCAAGGACAGTCCTCTGGAAACACCATATATTTT	CASSQGQSSGNTIYF
NA	TRBV5-1	NA	TRBJ1-4	TGCGCCAGCAGCTTGGAGTGGAGGACTAATGAAAAACTGTTTTTT	CASSLEWRTNEKLFF
NA	TRBV29-1	NA	TRBJ1-1	TGCAGCGTTACTTCCAGGGCTGAAGCTTTCTTT	CSVTSRAEAFF
NA	TRBV12-2	NA	TRBJ1-5	TGTGCAAGTCGCCAATCCGGGACACAGAGCAATCAGCCCCAGCATTTT	CASRQSGTQSNQPQHF
NA	TRBV5-8	NA	TRBJ2-7	TGTGCCAGCAGCTATCCCGGCAGGGCCTTCTACGAGCAGTACTTC	CASSYPGRAFYEQYF
NA	TRBV29-1	NA	TRBJ2-5	TGCAGCGTTGAAGATTATGGCAGGGCCCAAGAGACCCAGTACTTC	CSVEDYGRAQETQYF
NA	TRBV28	TRBD1	TRBJ2-1	TGTGCCAGCAGCCGAGGGGGCCAGAGCTACAATGAGCAGTTCTTC	CASSRGGQSYNEQFF
NA	TRBV30	TRBD1	TRBJ2-1	TGTGCCTGGAGTGCGAACAGGGGGGAATACAATGAGCAGTTCTTC	CAWSANRGEYNEQFF
NA	TRBV30	NA	TRBJ2-3	TGTGCCTGGAGTCAAGAGACAGATACGCAGTATTTT	CAWSQETDTQYF
NA	TRBV6-5	NA	TRBJ1-5	TGTGCCAGCACCATGACGGGGAGCAATCAGCCCCAGCATTTT	CASTMTGSNQPQHF
NA	TRBV12-3/TRBV12-4	NA	TRBJ2-7	TGTGCCAGCAGTATGACAGACTACGAGCAGTACTTC	CASSMTDYEQYF
NA	TRBV5-1	TRBD1	TRBJ1-1	TGCGCCAGCAGCAGGGGACAGCAGAACACTGAAGCTTTCTTT	CASSRGQQNTEAFF
once	TRBV7-2	NA	TRBJ2-5	TGTGCCAGCAGCTTTGGCAGGGCGGTGGAAGAGACCCAGTACTTC	CASSFGRAVEETQYF
NA	TRBV19	TRBD1	TRBJ1-1	TGTGCCAGTAGTATACCAGGGGGTCCCCGATTAAACACTGAAGCTTTCTTT	CASSIPGGPRLNTEAFF
NA	TRBV7-9	NA	TRBJ1-5	TGTGCCAGCAGCTCCTCTAGCAATCAGCCCCAGCATTTT	CASSSSSNQPQHF
NA	TRBV10-3	TRBD1	TRBJ2-2	TGTGCCATCACCACGGACAGGGGGCGAAACGGGGAGCTGTTTTTT	CAITTDRGRNGELFF
NA	TRBV7-2	TRBD2	TRBJ2-5	TGTGCCAGCACCCTACTGGGGACTAGTCTGCCCCAGTACTTC	CASTLLGTSLPQYF
NA	TRBV3-1/TRBV3-2	TRBD2	TRBJ2-7	TGTGCCAGCAGCCAACCTGGTCTAGCGGGCCTGAAGGGCTACGAGCAGTACTTC	CASSQPGLAGLKGYEQYF
NA	TRBV27	NA	TRBJ1-5	TGTGCCAGCAGTCTGACCTGGGACACTAATCAGCCCCAGCATTTT	CASSLTWDTNQPQHF
NA	TRBV28	NA	TRBJ1-1	TGTGCCACCATTACCAGGGACACTGAAGCTTTCTTT	CATITRDTEAFF
NA	TRBV29-1	NA	TRBJ1-2	TGCAGCGTTGGGCGGGCCACGAGAAGTTTGGATGGCTACACCTTC	CSVGRATRSLDGYTF
NA	TRBV30	NA	TRBJ1-2	TGTGCCCGATGGGGCAGAGCCTATGGCTACACCTTC	CARWGRAYGYTF
NA	TRBV6-2/TRBV6-3	TRBD1	TRBJ1-5	TGTGCCAGCAGTGGGACAGGCTGGGAGCCCCAGCATTTT	CASSGTGWEPQHF
once	TRBV5-1	TRBD2	TRBJ2-1	TGCGCCAGCAGCGGGGGACTAGTAAGCAATGAGCAGTTCTTC	CASSGGLVSNEQFF
NA	TRBV7-2	NA	TRBJ2-1	TGTGCCAGCAGCGCCGACGGGGGTGGCGCCTACAATGAGCAGTTCTTC	CASSADGGGAYNEQFF